This T cell receptor (beta chain) is from a study of T cells in localized non-small cell lung cancer (dated by TCRdb to 2018 to 2021). With respect to the entire study: The study examined T cell repertoires in 200 to 250 patients with early-stage NSCLC and compared tumors with uninvolved tumor-adjacent lungs. All 240 or so NSCLC patients in the cohort were treatment-naive and had localized lung tumors that were resected. The mean age of the NSCLC patients was roughly 63 years, with 120 to 150 men and nearly 110 women.

TCR beta CDR3 regions were sequenced from DNA using the immunoSEQ Assay. Per the original workflow: T cell density was computed as TCR beta template counts normalized to usable DNA estimated by amplifying housekeeping genes. Using the preseqR package, richness was estimated by extrapolating to 120,000 templates for tissue samples and 400,000 templates for PBMC samples. Clonality was calculated as one minus Pielou's evenness. Tissue-enriched TCRs were identified through differential abundance testing performed on productive amino-acid clonotypes, with a minimum total count of 5 and an alpha of 0.1. The Jaccard Index and the Morisita Overlap Index were used to measure how much the repertoires overlapped between compartments. GLIPH grouped TCR beta CDR3s together with public tetramer-defined viral CDR3s, and a viral motif had to include at least three viral sequences and also show V-gene enrichment. TCRdb holds this immuneACCESS table with in-frame rearrangements only. Some clones are missing; in checked studies, unresolved V genes explain under half, and the rest has no known cause. V and J calls and clone size are given by that table; D and trimming were obtained from the DNA. This sample lists approximately 15,000 clones; over 75% were detected once. The ten largest clones add up to 27% of the sample.

On the study overall, not on this receptor specifically: The highest T cell clonality was observed in uninvolved tumor-adjacent lung, where clonality exceeded that of tumor, suggesting that antigenic responses were more focused in uninvolved tumor-adjacent lung. Since the design was exploratory, TCR variables were selected using unadjusted p-values with no false-discovery rate correction. Because multi-region sequencing of the tumors was not done, intratumor heterogeneity could not be ruled out. Of the top 100 tumor clones, a median of roughly 56 were detected in paired uninvolved adjacent lung; approximately 28 were also among that lung's top 100. Longer overall survival was associated with higher blood T cell density, whereas shorter survival was associated with higher adjacent-lung clonality.

Worth noting for this clone: The specificity of this receptor is unknown. No base qualities exist here, and no much larger clone lies one base off it.

At diagnosis, tumor, uninvolved tumor-adjacent lung and peripheral blood were collected and then preserved as a mix of FFPE and fresh-frozen material. Blood samples were analyzed as peripheral blood mononuclear cells for TCR repertoire profiling. V is reduced by 3 bases and J by 6 bases, leaving a spacing of 18 bases between them. The CDR3 runs 15 residues from the cysteine to the phenylalanine. The kept DNA is CDR3 alone, 45 bases in frame from the first base. For CDR1 and CDR2, the germline V gene lists SGHRS and YFSETQ. The TCR originated in a male donor at least 60 years old with stage II lung adenocarcinoma. Recombination linked TRBV5-1 to TRBJ1-1; the D gene is perhaps TRBD1, from 5 matching bases. This specimen was peripheral blood mononuclear cells, taken before any cancer treatment. In nucleotides, the sequence is TGCGCCAGCAGCTCGACGGGACCGCAGGAGGCTGAAGCTTTCTTT. It codes for CASSSTGPQEAEAFF.